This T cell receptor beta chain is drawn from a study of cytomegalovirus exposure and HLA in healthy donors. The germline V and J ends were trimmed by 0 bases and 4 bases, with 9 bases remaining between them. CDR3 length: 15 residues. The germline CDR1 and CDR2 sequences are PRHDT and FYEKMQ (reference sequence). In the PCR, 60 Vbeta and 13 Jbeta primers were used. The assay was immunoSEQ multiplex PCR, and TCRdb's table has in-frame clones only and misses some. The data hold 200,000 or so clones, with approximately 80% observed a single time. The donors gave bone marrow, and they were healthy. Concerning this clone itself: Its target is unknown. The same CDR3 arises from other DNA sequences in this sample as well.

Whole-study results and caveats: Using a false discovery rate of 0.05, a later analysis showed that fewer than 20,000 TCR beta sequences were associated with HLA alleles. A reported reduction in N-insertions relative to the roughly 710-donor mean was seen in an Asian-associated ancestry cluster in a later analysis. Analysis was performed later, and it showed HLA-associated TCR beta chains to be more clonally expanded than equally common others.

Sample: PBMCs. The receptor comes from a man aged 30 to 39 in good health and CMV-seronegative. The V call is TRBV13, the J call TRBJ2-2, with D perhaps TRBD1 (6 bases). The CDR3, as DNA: TGTGCCAGCAGCTTAGGAGGGGGTACCACCGGGGAGCTGTTTTTT. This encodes CASSLGGGTTGELFF.